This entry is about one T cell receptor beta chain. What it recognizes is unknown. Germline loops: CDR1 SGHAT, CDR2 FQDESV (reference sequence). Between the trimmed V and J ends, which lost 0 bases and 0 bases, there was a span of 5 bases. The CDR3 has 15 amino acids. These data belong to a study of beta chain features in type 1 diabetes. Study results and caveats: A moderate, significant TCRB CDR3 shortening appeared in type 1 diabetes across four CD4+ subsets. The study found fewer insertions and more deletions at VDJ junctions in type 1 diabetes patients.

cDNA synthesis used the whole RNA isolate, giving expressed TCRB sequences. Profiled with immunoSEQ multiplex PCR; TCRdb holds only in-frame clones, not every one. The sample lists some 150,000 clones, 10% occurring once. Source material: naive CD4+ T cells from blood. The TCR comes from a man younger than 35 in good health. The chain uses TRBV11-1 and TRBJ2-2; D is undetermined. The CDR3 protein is CASSLAQSNTGELFF. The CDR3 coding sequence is TGTGCCAGCAGCTTAGCCCAATCGAACACCGGGGAGCTGTTTTTT.